These 27 T cell receptor beta chains came from one sample sequenced in a study of cytomegalovirus exposure and HLA in healthy donors. The PCR ran on 60 Vbeta and 13 Jbeta primers. The table came from immunoSEQ multiplex PCR; TCRdb's copy has only in-frame clones and leaves some out. The sample lists approximately 120,000 clones; 70% to 80% were seen once. The sequenced sample consisted of PBMCs. Receptors were obtained from a young man in good health and CMV-seronegative.

This sequence joins TRBV7-2 and TRBJ1-4; D perhaps matches TRBD1 (5 bases). Germline loops: CDR1 SGHTA, CDR2 FQGNSA. This CDR3 is 16 amino acids long. Trimming took 5 bases from V and 2 from J, leaving 15 bases between them. The DNA for the CDR3 is TGTGCCAGCAGCCCTGTGCAGGGTATTACTAATGAAAAACTGTTTTTT. Protein sequence: CASSPVQGITNEKLFF.

The gene calls are TRBV27 and TRBJ1-5, with D hard to call. The CDR3 has 13 residues. The germline gives CDR1 MNHEY, CDR2 SMNVEV (reference sequence). V dropped 6 bases and J dropped 0 bases, with 6 bases sitting between them. The CDR3 DNA is TGTGCCAGCAGCCGGTATAGCAATCAGCCCCAGCATTTT. Translation gives CASSRYSNQPQHF.

This clone was observed a few times. The chain joins TRBV6-5 to TRBJ2-2; 8 bases are a match to TRBD1. The CDR3 runs to 15 residues. V gave up 6 bases and J gave up 1 base; unmatched junction bases: 4. Germline CDR1 is MNHEY and CDR2 is SVGAGI. The CDR3 DNA is TGTGCCAGCAGCCGACAGGGGTGGAACACCGGGGAGCTGTTTTTT. Encoded protein: CASSRQGWNTGELFF.

The chain uses TRBV18 and TRBJ2-5, with 11 bases fitting TRBD2. The better agreement between TRBJ2-7 and the DNA end casts doubt on the J call. The CDR3 has 15 amino acids. CDR1 KGHSH and CDR2 LQKENI come from the germline V gene. The CDR3: CASSPTSGGSYEQYF. CDR3 in DNA: TGTGCCAGCTCACCAACTAGCGGGGGAAGTTACGAGCAGTACTTC.

The chain uses TRBV6-5 and TRBJ1-3; D unclear. This CDR3 region has 15 residues. Germline V gene sequence: CDR1 MNHEY, CDR2 SVGAGI. The V gene lost 6 bases and the J gene lost 4 bases, with 16 bases spanning the gap. CDR3 sequence (DNA): TGTGCCAGCAGGCAACTCCAAGCCTCCGGAAACACCATATATTTT. Translating it yields CASRQLQASGNTIYF.

The chain couples TRBV6-6 to TRBJ1-3, with 8 bases fitting TRBD1. Germline loops: CDR1 MNHNY, CDR2 SVGAGI (reference sequence). J lost 0 bases, V lost 6 bases, and 7 bases had no gene match. The CDR3 extends over 16 amino acids. The CDR3 nucleotides read TGTGCCAGCAGGACAGGGGAAGGGGCCTCTGGAAACACCATATATTTT. It translates to CASRTGEGASGNTIYF.

For this clone: The junction differs from germline at one of its ends, possibly a read error. J is TRBJ1-2 and V is TRBV7-9, with TRBD1 matching over 8 bases. Germline V gene sequence: CDR1 SEHNR, CDR2 FQNEAQ (reference sequence). The CDR3 spans 15 residues. The CDR3 spells CASSLALDRGYGYTF. The CDR3 DNA is TGTGCCAGCAGCTTAGCCCTTGACAGGGGCTATGGCTACACTTTC.

This chain uses TRBV19 with TRBJ1-3, with D possibly being TRBD1 (6 bases). Trimming took 4 bases from V and 0 from J, leaving 13 bases between them. CDR3 length: 16 amino acids. The V gene's germline CDR1 is LNHDA and CDR2 SQIVND (reference sequence). CDR3 sequence: CASSRGRQYSGNTIYF. The CDR3, as DNA: TGTGCCAGTAGTAGGGGGCGACAGTACTCTGGAAACACCATATATTTT. Full variable domain (remainder filled in from reference TRBV19 and TRBJ1-3): DGGITQSPKYLFRKEGQNVTLSCEQNLNHDAMYWYRQDPGQGLRLIYYSQIVNDFQKGDIAEGYSVSREKKESFPLTVTSAQKNPTAFYLCASSRGRQYSGNTIYFGEGSWLTVV.

The chain carries TRBV29-1 and TRBJ2-5; a weak D match, TRBD1 (6 bases). Germline CDR1 SQVTM, CDR2 ANQGSEA. Trimming cost V 6 bases and J 1 base, with 12 bases left between them. The CDR3 covers 13 residues. CDR3: CSVERDTQETQYF. Here the CDR3 DNA reads TGCAGCGTGGAAAGGGACACCCAAGAGACCCAGTACTTC.

The chain combines TRBV28 with TRBJ2-7, with 12 positions matching TRBD2. The V gene end was trimmed by 5 bases and the J gene end by 0 bases; junction bases not matched to a gene: 2. There are 15 residues in the CDR3. Germline CDR1 and CDR2: MDHEN and SYDVKM. In DNA, the CDR3 is TGTGCCAGCAGTAGACTAGCGGGGGCCTCCTACGAGCAGTACTTC. Translating gives CASSRLAGASYEQYF.

The genes are TRBV7-9 and TRBJ1-3, with 7 positions matching TRBD1. The germline gives CDR1 SEHNR, CDR2 FQNEAQ (reference sequence). CDR3 length: 16 residues. V gave up 4 bases and J gave up 8 bases; unmatched junction bases: 14. CDR3 in amino acids: CASSSRGLIARDTIYF. CDR3 in DNA: TGTGCCAGCAGCTCTAGGGGGCTCATTGCGCGGGACACCATATATTTT. The entire variable domain, with the rest obtained from reference TRBV7-9 and TRBJ1-3, is as follows: DTGVSQNPRHKITKRGQNVTFRCDPISEHNRLYWYRQTLGQGPEFLTYFQNEAQLEKSRLLSDRFSAERPKGSFSTLEIQRTEQGDSAMYLCASSSRGLIARDTIYFGEGSWLTVV.

The chain employs TRBV7-9 and TRBJ2-5; 7 nucleotides line up with TRBD1. The J call may not be correct, given that the DNA end is closer to TRBJ2-7. The CDR3 has 12 amino acids. Germline CDR1 reads SEHNR; CDR2 reads FQNEAQ (reference sequence). The CDR3: CASSLTGNEQYF. CDR3 DNA sequence: TGTGCCAGCAGCTTGACAGGGAACGAGCAGTACTTC.

This rearrangement joins TRBV28 to TRBJ2-3; D is ambiguous. Germline-derived CDR1 and CDR2 are MDHEN and SYDVKM. The CDR3 is made up of 15 amino acids. The V and J ends lost 4 bases and 0 bases respectively, with 11 bases between them. The chain's CDR3 is CASSWSTSSTDTQYF. CDR3 DNA sequence: TGTGCCAGCAGTTGGTCAACATCTAGCACAGATACGCAGTATTTT. The full variable domain, rest sourced from reference TRBV28 and TRBJ2-3, is DVKVTQSSRYLVKRTGEKVFLECVQDMDHENMFWYRQDPGLGLRLIYFSYDVKMKEKGDIPEGYSVSREKKERFSLILESASTNQTSMYLCASSWSTSSTDTQYFGPGTRLTVL.

The chain has TRBV5-6 and TRBJ2-7; possible D gene TRBD2, 6 bases. Per the germline V gene, CDR1 is SGHDT and CDR2 is YYEEEE. The V end lost 4 bases, the J end lost 3 bases, and 11 bases lay between the germline ends. The CDR3 loop spans 13 amino acids. CDR3 sequence reads: CASSTGLIYEQYF. DNA for the CDR3: TGTGCCAGCAGCACCGGACTAATCTACGAGCAGTACTTC.

V gene TRBV18 combines with J gene TRBJ1-2, with no clear D. Deletions cut 2 bases from V and 6 bases from J, with 13 bases between. Germline CDR1 KGHSH, CDR2 LQKENI. CDR3 length equals 14 residues. The CDR3 coding sequence is TGTGCCAGCTCACCAAGAGCGGGGTTACATGGCTACACCTTC. Translating gives CASSPRAGLHGYTF.

The V gene is TRBV4-2, the J gene TRBJ2-7; 8 bases line up with TRBD1. Germline CDR1 is LGHNA and CDR2 is YNFKEQ. The CDR3 is 14 amino acids. Trimming cost V 0 bases and J 5 bases; bases outside gene matches: 3. The CDR3 reads CASSQELDRDEQYF. CDR3 in DNA: TGTGCCAGCAGCCAAGAGTTGGACAGGGACGAGCAGTACTTC.

The genes are TRBV10-2 and TRBJ2-5; 8 positions match TRBD2. CDR3 length: 13 amino acids. The V gene end was trimmed by 7 bases and the J gene end by 7 bases; junction bases not matched to a gene: 8. Germline V CDR1 and CDR2: WSHSY, SAAADI. CDR3 nucleotides: TGCGCCAGCACGAACTACCGGGGGGGGACCCAGTACTTC. This codes for CASTNYRGGTQYF.

This clone was detected only once. The V gene is TRBV28, the J gene TRBJ2-7; D may be TRBD1 (6 bases). Germline CDR1 reads MDHEN; CDR2 reads SYDVKM. The CDR3 is made up of 12 amino acids. CDR3: CVTGNRVYEQYF. The CDR3 DNA sequence: TGTGTCACAGGAAACAGGGTCTACGAGCAGTACTTC.

The genes are TRBV30 and TRBJ2-7; 8 bases match TRBD1. Trimming cost V 1 base and J 6 bases; bases outside gene matches: 11. From germline, CDR1 is GTSNPN and CDR2 SVGIG (reference sequence). This CDR3 is 15 amino acids long. DNA of the CDR3: TGTGCCTGGAGTGAAATGGACAGGGACGTAGGCGAGCAGTACTTC. Its translation is CAWSEMDRDVGEQYF.

The chain links TRBV7-9 to TRBJ1-2; possible D gene TRBD1, 5 bases. This CDR3 spans 16 amino acids. Between the trimmed V and J ends, which lost 6 bases and 8 bases, there was a span of 25 bases. Germline CDR1 SEHNR, CDR2 FQNEAQ (reference sequence). DNA of the CDR3: TGTGCCAGCAGAACTATTCCCTCCGGTTCGGGGGAGGGCTACACCTTC. This sequence encodes CASRTIPSGSGEGYTF. Looking up the rest from reference TRBV7-9 and TRBJ1-2 gives the full variable domain: DTGVSQNPRHKITKRGQNVTFRCDPISEHNRLYWYRQTLGQGPEFLTYFQNEAQLEKSRLLSDRFSAERPKGSFSTLEIQRTEQGDSAMYLCASRTIPSGSGEGYTFGSGTRLTVV.

This chain links TRBV7-9 with TRBJ2-1; 10 bases align to TRBD1. This CDR3 is 16 amino acids long. Germline values: CDR1 SEHNR, CDR2 FQNEAQ (reference sequence). After removal of 1 base from V and 4 bases from J, the junction contained 4 bases not matched to a gene. The CDR3 sequence: CASSLGRDRGYNEQFF. The DNA of the CDR3 is TGTGCCAGCAGCTTAGGACGGGACAGGGGTTACAATGAGCAGTTCTTC.

This clone was seen a few times. The chain couples TRBV7-8 to TRBJ1-5, with 9 bases that match TRBD1. The CDR3 has 17 residues. Trimming at V came to 1 base and at J to 2 bases, leaving 6 bases not matched to a gene. Germline V gene data show CDR1 as SGHVS and CDR2 as FQNEAQ. The chain's CDR3 is CASSLGRTGVGNQPQHF. In nucleotides, the CDR3 is TGTGCCAGCAGCTTAGGAAGGACAGGGGTAGGCAATCAGCCCCAGCATTTT. Using reference TRBV7-8 and TRBJ1-5 for the parts outside the CDR3, the full variable domain is GAGVSQSPRYKVAKRGQDVALRCDPISGHVSLFWYQQALGQGPEFLTYFQNEAQLDKSGLPSDRFFAERPEGSVSTLKIQRTQQEDSAVYLCASSLGRTGVGNQPQHFGDGTRLSIL.

The V and J genes are TRBV29-1 and TRBJ2-1, with TRBD2 matching 8 bases. CDR1 SQVTM and CDR2 ANQGSEA come from the germline V gene. J was trimmed by 3 bases and V by 4 bases; bases with no gene match: 5. The CDR3 extends over 14 amino acids. This CDR3 reads CSVAGRASYNEQFF. The CDR3 nucleotides read TGCAGCGTTGCCGGGAGGGCTAGCTACAATGAGCAGTTCTTC.

This clone was counted between two and nine times. This chain joins TRBV9 and TRBJ2-2, with TRBD1 matching over 10 bases. This CDR3 is built from 16 residues. V lost 0 bases, J lost 6 bases, and 5 bases stayed unmatched. CDR1 and CDR2 (germline): SGDLS, YYNGEE. The CDR3 DNA is TGTGCCAGCAGCGTAGTTGGGACAGGGGTACCCGGGGAGCTGTTTTTT. This codes for CASSVVGTGVPGELFF.

The chain's CDR3 is CSVERGLYGYTF. DNA of the CDR3: TGCAGCGTTGAGAGGGGACTCTATGGCTACACCTTC. The chain recombines TRBV29-1 with TRBJ1-2, with D possibly being TRBD1 (5 bases). V was cut by 3 bases and J by 4 bases, with 9 bases left in between. Per germline, CDR1 SQVTM and CDR2 ANQGSEA. The CDR3 has 12 residues.

The V and J genes are TRBV4-3 and TRBJ1-4, with 7 nucleotides matching TRBD1. The CDR3 length is 19 residues. Germline V lookup: CDR1 LGHNA, CDR2 YSLEER. After removal of 1 base from V and 1 base from J, the junction contained 12 bases not matched to a gene. The CDR3 sequence: CASSQVRTGRVETNEKLFF. Here the CDR3 DNA reads TGCGCCAGCAGCCAAGTCAGGACAGGCCGGGTTGAAACTAATGAAAAACTGTTTTTT.

The chain has TRBV27 and TRBJ2-1; weak D call: TRBD1 (6 bases). CDR1 MNHEY and CDR2 SMNVEV come from the germline V gene (reference sequence). Trimming removed 2 bases at V and 0 bases at J, with 11 bases between. The CDR3 is 16 residues long. CDR3 coding DNA: TGTGCCAGCAGTTTAAGGACAGCCAGCTCCTACAATGAGCAGTTCTTC. It specifies CASSLRTASSYNEQFF.